This T cell receptor (beta chain) was captured by sequencing in a study of shared clonotypes between healthy human individuals. Findings and caveats of the study: Naive subsets generally exceeded memory subsets in estimated richness.

Remarks on this clone: The antigen is unknown.

The V gene's germline CDR1 is ENHRY and CDR2 SYGVKD. This CDR3 has 15 amino acids. V gave up 8 bases and J gave up 4 bases, with 18 bases separating them. TCRdb keeps only in-frame clones here, not all; method: immunoSEQ multiplex PCR. The sample contains 1.5 million to 1.9 million clones, 95% to 99% of which appear only once. V usage is TRBV10-3 and J usage is TRBJ1-5, with a possible D match to TRBD1 (6 bases). The source material was naive CD4+ T cells sorted from blood. The subset denotes: CD45RA+ positively selected. The sequence derives from a man younger than 45 in good health. The DNA for the CDR3 is TGTGCCATCCGAGAGGACAGTCCCCCGAATCAGCCCCAGCATTTT. This translates into CAIREDSPPNQPQHF.